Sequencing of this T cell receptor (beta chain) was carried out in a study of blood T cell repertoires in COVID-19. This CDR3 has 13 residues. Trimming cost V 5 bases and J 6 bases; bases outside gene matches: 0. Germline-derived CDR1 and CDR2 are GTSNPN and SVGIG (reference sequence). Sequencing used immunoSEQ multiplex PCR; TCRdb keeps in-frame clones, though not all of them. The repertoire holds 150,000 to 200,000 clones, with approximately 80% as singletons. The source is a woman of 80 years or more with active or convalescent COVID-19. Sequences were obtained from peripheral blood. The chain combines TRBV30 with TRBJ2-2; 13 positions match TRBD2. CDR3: CAWGTSGAGELFF. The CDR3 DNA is TGTGCCTGGGGGACTAGCGGGGCCGGGGAGCTGTTTTTT.